These T cell receptor beta chains were read from a single sample in a study of cytomegalovirus exposure and HLA in healthy donors. Clones were read by immunoSEQ multiplex PCR, and TCRdb kept only the in-frame ones, dropping some. Of about 130,000 clones listed, under 85% are singletons. The sample was PBMCs. The receptors stem from a man younger than 45 in good health and CMV-seronegative. CDR3s include the opening cysteine and the closing phenylalanine or tryptophan. The D gene is left open where the match is weak. The size field is filled for only some rows; it gives once, few, many or a size class.

clone_size | j_call | d_call | v_call | cdr3_aa | cdr3_nt
NA | TRBJ2-5 | NA | TRBV28 | CASSFSETQYF | TGTGCCAGCAGTTTCAGTGAGACCCAGTACTTC
NA | TRBJ2-7 | TRBD2 | TRBV6-5 | CASRPQAGGPEQYF | TGTGCCAGCCGACCTCAGGCGGGAGGTCCCGAGCAGTACTTC
few | TRBJ1-2 | NA | TRBV5-1 | CASSSTDESNGYTF | TGCGCCAGCAGCTCGACAGATGAATCCAATGGCTACACCTTC
NA | TRBJ2-5 | NA | TRBV7-2 | CASSHGWETQYF | TGTGCCAGCAGCCACGGTTGGGAGACCCAGTACTTC
once | TRBJ2-7 | TRBD1 | TRBV5-1 | CASRDQGVTYEQYF | TGCGCCAGCAGGGACCAGGGGGTTACCTACGAGCAGTACTTC
NA | TRBJ1-3 | NA | TRBV30 | CAWSDFSGGNTIYF | TGTGCCTGGAGCGACTTCAGTGGCGGAAACACCATATATTTT
NA | TRBJ1-5 | NA | TRBV28 | CASSSPGVGNQPQHF | TGTGCCAGCAGTTCCCCAGGCGTAGGAAATCAGCCCCAGCATTTT
NA | TRBJ2-7 | TRBD2 | TRBV5-4 | CASSWGGAGVSYEQYF | TGTGCCAGCAGCTGGGGCGGGGCGGGGGTATCCTACGAGCAGTACTTC
NA | TRBJ2-7 | TRBD1 | TRBV18 | CASSPFGTGDFSYEQYF | TGTGCCAGCTCACCATTCGGGACAGGGGACTTCTCCTACGAGCAGTACTTC
NA | TRBJ2-2 | NA | TRBV9 | CASSALTGELFF | TGTGCCAGCAGCGCGCTAACCGGGGAGCTGTTTTTT
NA | TRBJ2-3 | TRBD2 | TRBV30 | CAWSTTSGGGLDTQYF | TGTGCCTGGAGTACGACGAGCGGGGGGGGCCTAGATACGCAGTATTTT